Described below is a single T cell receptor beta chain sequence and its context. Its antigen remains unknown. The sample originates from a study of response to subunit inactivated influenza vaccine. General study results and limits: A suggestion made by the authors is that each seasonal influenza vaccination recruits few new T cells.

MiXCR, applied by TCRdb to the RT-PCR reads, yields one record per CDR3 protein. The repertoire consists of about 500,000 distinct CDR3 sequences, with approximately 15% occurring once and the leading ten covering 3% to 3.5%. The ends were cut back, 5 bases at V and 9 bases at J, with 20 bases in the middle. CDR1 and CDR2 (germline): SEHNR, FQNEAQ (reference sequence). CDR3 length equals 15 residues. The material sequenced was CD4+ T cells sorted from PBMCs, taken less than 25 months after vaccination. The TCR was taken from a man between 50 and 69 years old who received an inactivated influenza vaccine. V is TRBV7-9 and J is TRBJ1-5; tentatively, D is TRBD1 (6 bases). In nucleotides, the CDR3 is TGTGCCAGCAGCCGGGGCAGGGGCGGCTCTGGGCCCCAGCATTTT. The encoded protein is CASSRGRGGSGPQHF.